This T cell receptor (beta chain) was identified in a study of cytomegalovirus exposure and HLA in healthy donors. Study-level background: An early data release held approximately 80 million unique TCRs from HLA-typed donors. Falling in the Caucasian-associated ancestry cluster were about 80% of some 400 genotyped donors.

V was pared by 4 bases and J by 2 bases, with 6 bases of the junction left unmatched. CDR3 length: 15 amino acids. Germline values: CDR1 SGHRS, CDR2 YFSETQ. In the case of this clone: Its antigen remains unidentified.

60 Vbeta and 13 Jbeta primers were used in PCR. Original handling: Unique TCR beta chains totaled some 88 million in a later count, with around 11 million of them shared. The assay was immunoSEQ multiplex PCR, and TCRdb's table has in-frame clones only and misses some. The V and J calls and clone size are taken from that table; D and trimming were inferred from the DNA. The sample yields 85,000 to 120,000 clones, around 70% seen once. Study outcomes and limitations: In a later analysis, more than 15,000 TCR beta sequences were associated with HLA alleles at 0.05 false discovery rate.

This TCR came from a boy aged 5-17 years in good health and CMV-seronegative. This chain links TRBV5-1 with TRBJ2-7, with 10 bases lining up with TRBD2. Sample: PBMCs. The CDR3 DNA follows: TGCGCCAGCAGCACAAATCTAGCGGGAGCCTACGAGCAGTACTTC. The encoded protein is CASSTNLAGAYEQYF.